Below are 11 T cell receptor beta chains sequenced from a single sample in a study of blood T cell repertoires in COVID-19. This table comes from immunoSEQ multiplex PCR, and its TCRdb copy is limited to in-frame clones, with some not included. The sample consists of approximately 250,000 clones, roughly 85% of them appearing once. The sequenced material came from PBMCs or T cells enriched from blood (not recorded which). The origin of the receptors is a woman aged 50 to 60 with acute COVID-19.

This chain uses TRBV6-2 or TRBV6-3 with TRBJ1-2; D gene uncertain. Germline V gene lookup returns CDR1 MNHEY and CDR2 SVGEGT. The germline V and J ends were trimmed by 4 bases and 7 bases, with 13 bases remaining between them. The CDR3 runs 13 residues. The chain's CDR3 is CASSLSEGAGYTF. For the CDR3, the DNA is TGTGCCAGCAGTTTATCAGAGGGAGCTGGCTACACCTTC.

This chain joins TRBV2 and TRBJ1-5, with unresolved D. CDR3 length equals 14 residues. V shed 7 bases and J shed 4 bases, with 14 bases lying between them. Germline loops: CDR1 SNHLY, CDR2 FYNNEI. The CDR3 bases are TGTGCCAGCACCGGAGAGACCCCGAATCAGCCCCAGCATTTT. Amino acids: CASTGETPNQPQHF.

The chain employs TRBV18 and TRBJ1-2, with 8 nucleotides matching TRBD1. CDR3 size: 14 residues. The junction had 4 bases not matched to a gene; V was cut back by 4 bases and J by 3 bases. Germline V gives CDR1 KGHSH, CDR2 LQKENI. As DNA, the CDR3 is TGTGCCAGCTCACGGGGGACAGGCTACTATGGCTACACCTTC. Translated, it gives CASSRGTGYYGYTF.

This rearrangement joins TRBV6-5 to TRBJ1-1; tentative D call: TRBD1 (6 bases). In germline, CDR1 is MNHEY, CDR2 SVGAGI. The CDR3 extends over 15 amino acids. Trimming shortened V by 5 bases and J by 3 bases, and 16 bases separated the two germline ends. The CDR3 DNA follows: TGTGCCAGCAGTCTCACAGGGTTGGGGTACACTGAAGCTTTCTTT. Amino acids: CASSLTGLGYTEAFF.

The CDR3 DNA reads TGCGCCAGCAGCTTGGATTTGGCCCCAGGGGATGAAAAACTGTTTTTT. It is translated as CASSLDLAPGDEKLFF. J is TRBJ1-4 and V is TRBV5-1; tentatively, D is TRBD1 (6 bases). Germline values: CDR1 SGHRS, CDR2 YFSETQ. The CDR3 totals 16 residues. Trimming stripped 0 bases from V and 6 bases from J, with 15 bases between.

This sequence joins TRBV5-1 and TRBJ2-1; TRBD2 agrees at 11 bases. CDR1 and CDR2 from the germline V gene are SGHRS and YFSETQ. V dropped 4 bases and J dropped 5; count of bases not matched to a gene: 5. The CDR3 is 15 amino acids. CDR3 in DNA: TGCGCCAGCAGCCCACTAGCGGGGGCGAACAATGAGCAGTTCTTC. Residues: CASSPLAGANNEQFF.

V and J are TRBV7-2 and TRBJ2-7; 14 bases fit TRBD2. Trimming at V came to 3 bases and at J to 6 bases, leaving 7 bases not matched to a gene. Looked up from germline, CDR1 is SGHTA and CDR2 is FQGNSA. The CDR3 sequence is 16 residues long. CDR3 in amino acids: CASSFRLAGGQSEQYF. For the CDR3, the DNA is TGTGCCAGCAGCTTCAGACTAGCGGGGGGGCAAAGCGAGCAGTACTTC. The full variable domain, completed using reference TRBV7-2 and TRBJ2-7, is GAGVSQSPSNKVTEKGKDVELRCDPISGHTALYWYRQSLGQGLEFLIYFQGNSAPDKSGLPSDRFSAERTGGSVSTLTIQRTQQEDSAVYLCASSFRLAGGQSEQYFGPGTRLTVT.

This clone was recorded only once. The CDR3 DNA is TGCGCCAGCAGCCAGGCAGGGGGCGATGGCTACACCTTC. Translated: CASSQAGGDGYTF. This chain connects TRBV4-1 to TRBJ1-2; 8 bases fit TRBD1. Germline assignment: CDR1 MGHRA and CDR2 YSYEKL. This CDR3 has 13 residues. The V segment lost 3 bases and the J segment 6 bases; nucleotides outside the gene matches: 3.

This clone was seen a handful of times. The chain links TRBV2 to TRBJ1-6, with a weak D call TRBD1 (6 bases). The CDR3 contains 15 residues. Per germline, CDR1 SNHLY and CDR2 FYNNEI. Trimming pared 7 bases from V and 7 bases from J, leaving 17 bases between. The CDR3 DNA reads TGTGCCAGCAAGGCAGGGGCGACCTTAAATTCACCCCTCCACTTT. Its translation is CASKAGATLNSPLHF.

This clone was picked up many times. This chain links TRBV6-2 or TRBV6-3 with TRBJ2-3; possibly TRBD2 for D (6 bases). CDR1 and CDR2 from the germline V gene are MNHEY and SVGEGT. Trimming cost V 2 bases and J 2 bases, with 11 bases left between them. The CDR3 consists of 15 residues. CDR3 region: CASSYLGGITDTQYF. In DNA, the CDR3 is TGTGCCAGCAGTTACCTCGGGGGAATCACAGATACGCAGTATTTT.

The V gene is TRBV3-1 (or the pseudogene TRBV3-2), the J gene TRBJ1-1; 8 nucleotides align to TRBD1. Germline V lookup: CDR1 LGHDT, CDR2 YNNKEL (reference sequence). Trimming removed 0 bases from V and 9 bases from J; junction bases left unmatched: 15. The CDR3 runs 17 residues. CDR3 in DNA: TGTGCCAGCAGCCAAGAACCCCACCTGGGCAGGGGGCTGAAAGCTTTCTTT. Its translation is CASSQEPHLGRGLKAFF.